These 29 T cell receptor beta chains originate from one sample sequenced in a study of blood T cells in healthy people across ages. Primed by a sample-barcoded 5' primer and a J-beta primer mix, a second PCR proceeded for roughly 7 to 11 cycles. TCRdb recomputed calls from the 5' RACE reads with MiXCR, one row per CDR3 protein. This table has fewer than 1.5 million distinct CDR3 sequences, about 43% appearing once. The sequenced material came from blood. The source of these receptors is a woman between 18 and 30 years old in good health.

V gene TRBV12-3 or TRBV12-4 combines with J gene TRBJ1-5; 7 nucleotides match TRBD1. This CDR3 contains 16 residues. Losses at the gene ends were 5 bases for V and 4 bases for J; bases not matched to a gene: 11. As DNA, the CDR3 is TGTGCCAGCAGTCAAAGTTGGTCAGGGGGTAATCAGCCCCAGCATTTT. Its translation is CASSQSWSGGNQPQHF.

The chain uses TRBV20-1 and TRBJ1-3; no reliable D call. CDR1 is DFQATT and CDR2 is SNEGSKA in the germline V gene (reference sequence). This CDR3 spans 13 amino acids. V lost 3 bases to trimming and J lost 2 bases, with 8 bases between them. The CDR3: CSASTDTGNTIYF. DNA of the CDR3: TGCAGTGCTAGTACAGACACTGGAAACACCATATATTTT.

This clonotype was seen only a few times. The gene calls are TRBV9 and TRBJ2-2, with a possible D match to TRBD2 (5 bases). The CDR3 loop spans 18 amino acids. Trimming took off 3 bases at V and 6 bases at J, with 24 bases between the two ends. The germline CDR1 and CDR2 sequences are SGDLS and YYNGEE. The CDR3: CASSDLGRASARAGELFF. The CDR3 coding sequence is TGTGCCAGCAGCGACTTGGGCCGGGCCTCAGCGAGGGCCGGGGAGCTGTTTTTT. Based on the CDR3 plus reference TRBV9 and TRBJ2-2, the full variable domain is DSGVTQTPKHLITATGQRVTLRCSPRSGDLSVYWYQQSLDQGLQFLIQYYNGEERAKGNILERFSAQQFPDLHSELNLSSLELGDSALYFCASSDLGRASARAGELFFGEGSRLTVL.

There are a few counts of this clonotype. This chain links TRBV4-1 with TRBJ1-2; D not certain. Per the germline V gene, CDR1 is MGHRA and CDR2 is YSYEKL. Deletions cut 4 bases from V and 2 bases from J, with 20 bases between. This CDR3 is built from 17 residues. The CDR3 sequence: CASSPSGQTALNYGYTF. Written as DNA, the CDR3 is TGCGCCAGCAGCCCAAGTGGCCAGACCGCCTTAAACTATGGCTACACCTTC.

This clonotype has just a few counts. The chain combines TRBV28 with TRBJ2-1; 9 nucleotides match TRBD1. V gave up 3 bases and J gave up 12 bases; unmatched junction bases: 9. The CDR3 runs to 14 residues. CDR1 MDHEN and CDR2 SYDVKM come from the germline V gene. The CDR3 DNA is TGTGCCAGCAGTTTGGGACAGGGAAATTGGGGGCAGTTCTTC. Translated: CASSLGQGNWGQFF.

The chain combines TRBV10-3 with TRBJ2-2, with 7 bases identical to TRBD2. The V segment lost 5 bases and the J segment 4 bases; nucleotides outside the gene matches: 7. Germline V gene sequence: CDR1 ENHRY, CDR2 SYGVKD. The CDR3 spans 15 residues. CDR3 nucleotide sequence: TGTGCCATCAGTCCTAGCGGTATTAGCACCGGGGAGCTGTTTTTT. It yields the protein CAISPSGISTGELFF.

The chain carries TRBV27 and TRBJ2-3, with TRBD2 matching 10 bases. With 2 bases clipped from V and 6 bases from J, the junction kept 8 bases outside the gene matches. CDR1 is MNHEY, CDR2 SMNVEV, per germline (reference sequence). There are 16 residues in the CDR3. The CDR3: CASSLQASGSLDTQYF. In nucleotides, the CDR3 is TGTGCCAGCAGTTTACAGGCTAGCGGGAGTCTTGATACGCAGTATTTT.

This clonotype was counted between two and nine times. The chain couples TRBV20-1 to TRBJ2-7; 10 nucleotides match TRBD1. The CDR3 spans 14 residues. Germline V gene lookup returns CDR1 DFQATT and CDR2 SNEGSKA (reference sequence). V trimming: 8 bases; J trimming: 3 bases; junction bases outside the gene matches: 10. The CDR3 sequence: CSTPPGTGDYEQYF. The CDR3 nucleotides are TGCAGTACCCCCCCCGGGACAGGGGACTACGAGCAGTACTTC.

The J gene is TRBJ2-7, the V gene TRBV5-8; the D is unclear. V lost 5 bases and J 4 bases, leaving 13 bases between the germline ends. The CDR3 has 13 residues. The V gene's germline CDR1 is SGHTS and CDR2 YDEGEE. CDR3 DNA: TGTGCCAGCAGTTTTCCCCACCAGTACGAGCAGTACTTC. Protein sequence: CASSFPHQYEQYF.

In this sample, this clonotype turned up a few times. The chain couples TRBV6-1 to TRBJ2-7, with D perhaps TRBD1 (6 bases). The CDR3 extends over 15 amino acids. Trimming pared 7 bases from V and 4 bases from J, leaving 20 bases between. The germline V gene encodes CDR1 MNHNS and CDR2 SASEGT. In DNA form, the CDR3 reads TGTGCCAGCAACCCAAACAGGGTAACTAATTACGAGCAGTACTTC. Translation gives CASNPNRVTNYEQYF.

This clonotype was observed a handful of times. The gene calls are TRBV12-3 or TRBV12-4 and TRBJ2-5; D is unresolved. V lost 0 bases, J lost 1 base, and 9 bases lay in between. This CDR3 contains 15 residues. The CDR3 here is CASSLAGPIQETQYF. Here the CDR3 DNA reads TGTGCCAGCAGTTTAGCGGGCCCCATCCAAGAGACCCAGTACTTC.

This clonotype was seen a handful of times. The chain links TRBV29-1 to TRBJ1-2; the D is unclear. Trimming cost V 6 bases and J 5 bases, with 10 bases left between them. The CDR3 loop spans 11 amino acids. Germline V gene lookup returns CDR1 SQVTM and CDR2 ANQGSEA. CDR3 nucleotides: TGCAGCGTGGATCACGGGTATGGCTACACCTTC. It translates to CSVDHGYGYTF.

This clonotype was detected only a few times. This chain links TRBV29-1 with TRBJ2-5; a weak D match, TRBD1 (5 bases). Germline CDR1 and CDR2: SQVTM and ANQGSEA. The CDR3 has 13 amino acids. V was pared by 3 bases and J by 5 bases, with 13 bases between. The CDR3 reads CSVESQGWETQYF. The CDR3 DNA reads TGCAGCGTTGAGTCCCAGGGATGGGAGACCCAGTACTTC.

This chain links TRBV6-4 with TRBJ2-3; a possible D gene is TRBD1 (5 bases). V lost 8 bases and J lost 2, with 14 bases in between. The V gene's germline CDR1 is MRHNA and CDR2 SNTAGT. The CDR3 has 14 amino acids. The CDR3 DNA reads TGTGCCAGCGCGGCAGGGTTCTCCACAGATACGCAGTATTTT. It yields the protein CASAAGFSTDTQYF.

CDR3 loop: CASSFLAGVGEQYF. The CDR3 nucleotides read TGTGCCAGCAGTTTCCTAGCGGGAGTCGGAGAGCAGTACTTC. The rearrangement joins TRBV28 to TRBJ2-4; 10 nucleotides line up with TRBD2. The V gene's germline CDR1 is MDHEN and CDR2 SYDVKM. This CDR3 is built from 14 residues. V shed 3 bases, J shed 13 bases, and the junction held 9 bases outside the gene matches.

This chain links TRBV3-1 with TRBJ1-2; 7 bases map to TRBD1. Trimming cost V 1 base and J 5 bases; bases outside gene matches: 7. Germline CDR1 reads LGHDT; CDR2 reads YNNKEL (reference sequence). The CDR3 length is 15 residues. CDR3 sequence (DNA): TGTGCCAGCAGCCAAGGGAACACGGGACAGTATGGCTACACCTTC. Translating it yields CASSQGNTGQYGYTF.

V usage is TRBV20-1 and J usage is TRBJ2-3; 13 positions agree with TRBD2. The J segment lost 0 bases and the V segment lost 5 bases, leaving 5 bases of the junction unmatched. The CDR3 contains 16 residues. Germline V CDR1 and CDR2: DFQATT, SNEGSKA (reference sequence). The CDR3 here is CSAPPTSGRSTDTQYF. CDR3 in DNA: TGCAGTGCTCCCCCGACTAGCGGGAGGAGCACAGATACGCAGTATTTT.

The chain joins TRBV3-1 to TRBJ2-5; possibly TRBD1 for D (6 bases). The CDR3 is 16 amino acids. The germline V gene has CDR1 LGHDT and CDR2 YNNKEL (reference sequence). Trimming took 3 bases from V and 3 from J, leaving 17 bases between them. The CDR3, as DNA: TGTGCCAGCAGCCAGAGGAGCCGGGACATTAAAGAGACCCAGTACTTC. Its protein is CASSQRSRDIKETQYF.

This chain joins TRBV28 and TRBJ2-6, with TRBD1 as a possible D gene (6 bases). The CDR3 has 16 amino acids. V was clipped by 2 bases and J by 0 bases, with 8 bases between them. Germline assignment: CDR1 MDHEN and CDR2 SYDVKM. CDR3 coding DNA: TGTGCCAGCAGTTTAAACAGGGACTCTGGGGCCAACGTCCTGACTTTC. Translation gives CASSLNRDSGANVLTF.

This clonotype was detected only a few times. This sequence joins TRBV5-1 and TRBJ2-5, with 7 bases lining up with TRBD2. Germline trimming cut 2 bases from V and 5 bases from J; bases unmatched to any gene: 12. There are 16 residues in the CDR3. CDR1 is SGHRS, CDR2 YFSETQ, per germline. The CDR3 DNA sequence: TGCGCCAGCAGCTTAACAAGGGAGGGCGGAGTGGAGACCCAGTACTTC. Translation gives CASSLTREGGVETQYF. The complete variable domain, with remaining parts taken from reference TRBV5-1 and TRBJ2-5, reads KAGVTQTPRYLIKTRGQQVTLSCSPISGHRSVSWYQQTPGQGLQFLFEYFSETQRNKGNFPGRFSGRQFSNSRSEMNVSTLELGDSALYLCASSLTREGGVETQYFGPGTRLLVL.

This clonotype was observed a few times. The rearrangement uses TRBV7-3 and TRBJ1-4; perhaps TRBD1 as D (6 bases). The germline gives CDR1 SGHTA, CDR2 FQGTGA. Trimming left V 5 bases short and J 4 bases short, with 14 bases between. The CDR3 extends over 15 amino acids. The CDR3 DNA is TGTGCCAGCAGCCAACAGGGATTTCATAATGAAAAACTGTTTTTT. This sequence encodes CASSQQGFHNEKLFF. Combining the CDR3 with reference TRBV7-3 and TRBJ1-4 gives the whole variable domain GAGVSQTPSNKVTEKGKYVELRCDPISGHTALYWYRQSLGQGPEFLIYFQGTGAADDSGLPNDRFFAVRPEGSVSTLKIQRTERGDSAVYLCASSQQGFHNEKLFFGSGTQLSVL.

The chain carries TRBV7-9 and TRBJ2-1; 8 nucleotides agree with TRBD2. This CDR3 region has 16 residues. Germline-derived CDR1 and CDR2 are SEHNR and FQNEAQ (reference sequence). The V gene end was trimmed by 5 bases and the J gene end by 8 bases; junction bases not matched to a gene: 14. The CDR3 DNA reads TGTGCCAGCAGCCAGAAGGGGACTAGAGTTAGGCATGAGCAGTTCTTC. This encodes CASSQKGTRVRHEQFF. Together with reference TRBV7-9 and TRBJ2-1, the CDR3 gives the full variable domain: DTGVSQNPRHKITKRGQNVTFRCDPISEHNRLYWYRQTLGQGPEFLTYFQNEAQLEKSRLLSDRFSAERPKGSFSTLEIQRTEQGDSAMYLCASSQKGTRVRHEQFFGPGTRLTVL.

The rearrangement uses TRBV14 and TRBJ1-4; D is ambiguous. This CDR3 spans 13 amino acids. Germline V lookup: CDR1 SGHDN, CDR2 FVKESK. V lost 0 bases and J 5 bases, leaving 4 bases between the germline ends. The CDR3 region is CASSQDLNEKLFF. As DNA, the CDR3 is TGTGCCAGCAGCCAAGACCTGAATGAAAAACTGTTTTTT.

This clonotype has only a few counts. The gene calls are TRBV5-1 and TRBJ2-1; TRBD2 agrees at 13 bases. The CDR3 covers 21 residues. Germline values: CDR1 SGHRS, CDR2 YFSETQ. The J segment lost 7 bases and the V segment lost 0 bases, leaving 19 bases of the junction unmatched. The CDR3 sequence is CASSLAPGTSGETHTRNEQFF. The CDR3 DNA reads TGCGCCAGCAGCTTGGCACCCGGGACTAGCGGGGAAACACACACGAGGAATGAGCAGTTCTTC.

Concerning this clonotype itself: A single base separates this from a much larger clone, so it may be a read error. The J gene is TRBJ2-3, the V gene TRBV29-1; the D is unclear. Trimming cost V 1 base and J 2 bases, with 7 bases left between them. This CDR3 spans 13 amino acids. Germline V gene sequence: CDR1 SQVTM, CDR2 ANQGSEA. CDR3 in amino acids: CSVEGRSTDTQYF. In DNA form, the CDR3 reads TGCAGCGTTGAAGGGCGGTCCACAGATACGCAGTATTTT.

This clonotype was found a few times. This sequence joins TRBV29-1 and TRBJ2-7, with D unclear. CDR3 length: 11 amino acids. V lost 4 bases and J lost 3, with 7 bases in between. The germline V gene encodes CDR1 SQVTM and CDR2 ANQGSEA. CDR3 nucleotides: TGCAGCGTTGTGGAGTACTACGAGCAGTACTTC. It encodes CSVVEYYEQYF.

V gene TRBV7-2 combines with J gene TRBJ1-2, with D tentatively TRBD1 (5 bases). V lost 3 bases, J lost 1 base, and 9 bases lay in between. The CDR3 is 14 residues long. Germline V CDR1 and CDR2: SGHTA, FQGNSA. CDR3 loop: CASSFGAINYGYTF. The DNA of the CDR3 is TGTGCCAGCAGCTTTGGGGCAATTAACTATGGCTACACCTTC.

This clonotype was found a few times. The chain is built from TRBV20-1 and TRBJ2-6; D is tentatively TRBD1 or TRBD2 (5 bases each). Germline CDR1 is DFQATT and CDR2 is SNEGSKA (reference sequence). The CDR3 sequence is 16 residues long. The V gene lost 5 bases and the J gene lost 0 bases, with 14 bases spanning the gap. The CDR3 DNA reads as TGCAGTGCTCACCGGGACGGCTCCTCTGGGGCCAACGTCCTGACTTTC. It yields the protein CSAHRDGSSGANVLTF.

The genes are TRBV29-1 and TRBJ1-2; D uncertain. V lost 4 bases and J 6 bases, leaving 6 bases between the germline ends. Germline assignment: CDR1 SQVTM and CDR2 ANQGSEA. CDR3 length equals 10 residues. CDR3 DNA sequence: TGCAGCGTTGCTACCAATGGCTACACCTTC. Translating it yields CSVATNGYTF.